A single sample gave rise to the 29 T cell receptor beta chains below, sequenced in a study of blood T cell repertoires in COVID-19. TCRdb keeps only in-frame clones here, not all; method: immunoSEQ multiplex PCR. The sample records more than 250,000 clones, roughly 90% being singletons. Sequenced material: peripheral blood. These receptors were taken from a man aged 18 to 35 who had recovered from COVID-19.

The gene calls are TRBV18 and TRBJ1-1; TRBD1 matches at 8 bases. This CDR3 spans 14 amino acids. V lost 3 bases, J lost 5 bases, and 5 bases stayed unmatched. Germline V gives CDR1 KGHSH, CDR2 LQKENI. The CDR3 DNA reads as TGTGCCAGCTCACCCACAGGGGGGTCGACTGAAGCTTTCTTT. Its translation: CASSPTGGSTEAFF.

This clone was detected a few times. The CDR3 loop reads CASSFRGQDEAFF. The CDR3 DNA sequence: TGCGCCAGCAGCTTCCGAGGACAGGATGAAGCTTTCTTT. This chain joins TRBV5-1 and TRBJ1-1, with TRBD1 identical over 7 bases. The V gene's germline CDR1 is SGHRS and CDR2 YFSETQ. V dropped 2 bases and J dropped 7; count of bases not matched to a gene: 5. The CDR3 runs 13 residues.

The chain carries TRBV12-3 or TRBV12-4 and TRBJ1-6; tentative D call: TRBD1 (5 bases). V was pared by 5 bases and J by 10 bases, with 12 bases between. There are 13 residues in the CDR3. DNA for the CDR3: TGTGCCAGCAGTGGAATCGGGGGGTCACCCCTCCACTTT. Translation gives CASSGIGGSPLHF.

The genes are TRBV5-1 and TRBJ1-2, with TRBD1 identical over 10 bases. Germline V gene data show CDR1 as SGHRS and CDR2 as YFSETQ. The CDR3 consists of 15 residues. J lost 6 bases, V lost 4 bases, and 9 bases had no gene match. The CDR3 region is CASSRGTGDGNGYTF. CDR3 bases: TGCGCCAGCAGCAGAGGGACAGGGGACGGGAATGGCTACACCTTC.

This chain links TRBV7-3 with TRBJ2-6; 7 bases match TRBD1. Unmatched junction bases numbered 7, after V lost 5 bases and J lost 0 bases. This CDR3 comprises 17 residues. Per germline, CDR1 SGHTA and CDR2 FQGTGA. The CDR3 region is CASSRGTAYSGANVLTF. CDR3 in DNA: TGTGCCAGCAGCCGTGGGACAGCCTACTCTGGGGCCAACGTCCTGACTTTC.

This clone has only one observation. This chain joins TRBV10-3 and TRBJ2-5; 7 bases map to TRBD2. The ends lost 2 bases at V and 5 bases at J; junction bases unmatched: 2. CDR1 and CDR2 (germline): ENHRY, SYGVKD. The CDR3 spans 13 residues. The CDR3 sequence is CAISEVGGETQYF. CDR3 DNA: TGTGCCATCAGTGAGGTGGGGGGGGAGACCCAGTACTTC.

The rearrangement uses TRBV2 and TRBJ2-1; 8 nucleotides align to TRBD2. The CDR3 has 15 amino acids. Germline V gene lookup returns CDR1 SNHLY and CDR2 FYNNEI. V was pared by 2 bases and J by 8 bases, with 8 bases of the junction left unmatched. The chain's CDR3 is CASSEPGGAFHEQFF. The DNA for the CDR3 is TGTGCCAGCAGTGAACCGGGGGGGGCCTTCCATGAGCAGTTCTTC.

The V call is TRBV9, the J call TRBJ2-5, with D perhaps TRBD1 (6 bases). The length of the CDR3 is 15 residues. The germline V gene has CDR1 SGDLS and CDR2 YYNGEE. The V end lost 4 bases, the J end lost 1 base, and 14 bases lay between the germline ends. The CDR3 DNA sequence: TGTGCCAGCAGCACCTTAACAGGGAGCCAAGAGACCCAGTACTTC. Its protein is CASSTLTGSQETQYF.

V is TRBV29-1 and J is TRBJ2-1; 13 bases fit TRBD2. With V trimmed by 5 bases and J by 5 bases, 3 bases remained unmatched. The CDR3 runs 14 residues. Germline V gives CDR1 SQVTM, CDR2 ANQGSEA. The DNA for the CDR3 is TGCAGCGTTTACGGGACTAGCGGGAACAATGAGCAGTTCTTC. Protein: CSVYGTSGNNEQFF.

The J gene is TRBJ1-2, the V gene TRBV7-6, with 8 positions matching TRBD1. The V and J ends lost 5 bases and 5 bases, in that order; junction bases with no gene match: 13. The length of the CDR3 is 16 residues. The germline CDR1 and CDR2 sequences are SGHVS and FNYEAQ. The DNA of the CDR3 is TGTGCCAGCAGCCTGGCCCCAGGGGGCGCGGAGTATGGCTACACCTTC. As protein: CASSLAPGGAEYGYTF.

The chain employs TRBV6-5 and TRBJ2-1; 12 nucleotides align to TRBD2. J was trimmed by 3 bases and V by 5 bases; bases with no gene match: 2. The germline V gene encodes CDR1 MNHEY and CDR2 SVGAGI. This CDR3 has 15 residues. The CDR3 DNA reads TGTGCCAGCAGTCCGACTAGCGGGGGCTACAATGAGCAGTTCTTC. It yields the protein CASSPTSGGYNEQFF.

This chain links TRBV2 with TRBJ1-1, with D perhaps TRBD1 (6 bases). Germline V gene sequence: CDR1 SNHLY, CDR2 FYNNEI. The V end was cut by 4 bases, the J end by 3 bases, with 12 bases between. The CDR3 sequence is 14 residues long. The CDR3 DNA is TGTGCCAGCAGTGCTCAGGGGTATTACACTGAAGCTTTCTTT. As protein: CASSAQGYYTEAFF. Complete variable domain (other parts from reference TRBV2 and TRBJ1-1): EPEVTQTPSHQVTQMGQEVILRCVPISNHLYFYWYRQILGQKVEFLVSFYNNEISEKSEIFDDQFSVERPDGSNFTLKIRSTKLEDSAMYFCASSAQGYYTEAFFGQGTRLTVV.

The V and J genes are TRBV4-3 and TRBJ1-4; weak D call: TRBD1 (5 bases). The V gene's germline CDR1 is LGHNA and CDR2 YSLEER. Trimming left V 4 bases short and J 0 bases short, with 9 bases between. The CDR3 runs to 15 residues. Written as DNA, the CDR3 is TGCGCCAGCAGCCCAGTGACAGCAACTAATGAAAAACTGTTTTTT. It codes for CASSPVTATNEKLFF.

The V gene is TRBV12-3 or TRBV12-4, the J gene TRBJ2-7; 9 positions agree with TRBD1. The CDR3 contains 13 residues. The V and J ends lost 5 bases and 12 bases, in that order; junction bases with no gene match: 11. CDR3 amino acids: CASSRGTGTIPYF. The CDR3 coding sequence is TGTGCCAGCAGTCGCGGGACAGGGACTATTCCGTACTTC.

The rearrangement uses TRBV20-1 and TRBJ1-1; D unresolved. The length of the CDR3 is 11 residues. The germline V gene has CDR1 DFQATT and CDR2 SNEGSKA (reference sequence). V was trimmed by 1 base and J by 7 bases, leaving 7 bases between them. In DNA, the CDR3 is TGCAGTGCTAGAGTCGTGTTTGAAGCTTTCTTT. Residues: CSARVVFEAFF.

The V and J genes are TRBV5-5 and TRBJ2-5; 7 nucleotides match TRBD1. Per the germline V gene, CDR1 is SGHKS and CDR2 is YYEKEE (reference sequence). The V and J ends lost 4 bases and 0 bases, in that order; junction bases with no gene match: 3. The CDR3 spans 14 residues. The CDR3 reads CASSTTGHQETQYF. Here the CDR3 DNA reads TGTGCCAGCAGCACGACAGGGCACCAAGAGACCCAGTACTTC.

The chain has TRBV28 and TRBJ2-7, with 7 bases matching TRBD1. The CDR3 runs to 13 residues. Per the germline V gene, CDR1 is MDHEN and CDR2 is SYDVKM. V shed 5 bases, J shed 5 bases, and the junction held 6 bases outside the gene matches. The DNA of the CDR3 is TGTGCCAGCAGTGCTGACAGGGTGAACGAGCAGTACTTC. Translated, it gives CASSADRVNEQYF.

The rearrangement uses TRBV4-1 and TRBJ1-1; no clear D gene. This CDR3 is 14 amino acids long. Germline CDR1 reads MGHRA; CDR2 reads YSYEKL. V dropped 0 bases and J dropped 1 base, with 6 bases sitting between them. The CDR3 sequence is CASSQDTGNTEAFF. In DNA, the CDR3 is TGCGCCAGCAGCCAAGACACCGGGAACACTGAAGCTTTCTTT.

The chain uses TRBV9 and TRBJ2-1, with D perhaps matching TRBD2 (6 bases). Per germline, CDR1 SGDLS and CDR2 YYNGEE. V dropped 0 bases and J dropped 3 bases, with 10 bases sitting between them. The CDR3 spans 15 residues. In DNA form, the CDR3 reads TGTGCCAGCAGCGTAGCTACGGGAGTCTACAATGAGCAGTTCTTC. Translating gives CASSVATGVYNEQFF.

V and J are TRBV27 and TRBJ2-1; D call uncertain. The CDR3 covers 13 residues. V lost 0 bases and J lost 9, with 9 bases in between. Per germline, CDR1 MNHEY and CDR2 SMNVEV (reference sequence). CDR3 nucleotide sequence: TGTGCCAGCAGTTTATCTGTGGTGGCTGAGCAGTTCTTC. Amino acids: CASSLSVVAEQFF.

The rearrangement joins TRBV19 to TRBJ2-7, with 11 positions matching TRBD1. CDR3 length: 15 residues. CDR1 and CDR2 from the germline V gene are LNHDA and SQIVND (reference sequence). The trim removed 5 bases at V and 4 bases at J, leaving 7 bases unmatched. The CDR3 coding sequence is TGTGCCAGTAGTTCCGGACAGGGGGCGTTTTACGAGCAGTACTTC. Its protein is CASSSGQGAFYEQYF.

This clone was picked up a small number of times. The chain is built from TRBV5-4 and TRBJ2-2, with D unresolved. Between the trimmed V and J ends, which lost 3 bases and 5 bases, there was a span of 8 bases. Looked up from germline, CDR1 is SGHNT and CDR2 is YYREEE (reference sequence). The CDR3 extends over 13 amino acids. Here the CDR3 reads CASSSERTGELFF. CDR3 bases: TGTGCCAGCAGCTCGGAGAGAACCGGGGAGCTGTTTTTT.

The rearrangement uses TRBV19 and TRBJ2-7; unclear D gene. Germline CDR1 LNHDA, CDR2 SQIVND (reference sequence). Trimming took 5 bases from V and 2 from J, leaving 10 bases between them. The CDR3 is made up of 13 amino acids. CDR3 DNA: TGTGCCAGTAGTCCGACACTGGCCTACGAGCAGTACTTC. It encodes CASSPTLAYEQYF.

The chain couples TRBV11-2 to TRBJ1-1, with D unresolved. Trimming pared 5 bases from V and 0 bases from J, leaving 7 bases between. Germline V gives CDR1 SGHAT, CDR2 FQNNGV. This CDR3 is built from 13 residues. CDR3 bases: TGTGCCAGCAGCCCACAGTTGAACACTGAAGCTTTCTTT. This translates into CASSPQLNTEAFF.

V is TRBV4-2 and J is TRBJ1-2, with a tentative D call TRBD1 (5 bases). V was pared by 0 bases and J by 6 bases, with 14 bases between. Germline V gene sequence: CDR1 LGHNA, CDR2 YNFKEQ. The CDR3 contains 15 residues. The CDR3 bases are TGTGCCAGCAGCCAAGAGGCGGACATATCGGATGGCTACACCTTC. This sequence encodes CASSQEADISDGYTF.

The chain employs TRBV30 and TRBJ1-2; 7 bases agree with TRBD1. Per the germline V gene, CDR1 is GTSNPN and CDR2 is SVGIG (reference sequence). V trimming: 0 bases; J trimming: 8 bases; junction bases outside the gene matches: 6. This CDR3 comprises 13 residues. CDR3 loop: CAWSVTGVGGYTF. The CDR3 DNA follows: TGTGCCTGGAGTGTAACAGGGGTAGGGGGCTACACCTTC.

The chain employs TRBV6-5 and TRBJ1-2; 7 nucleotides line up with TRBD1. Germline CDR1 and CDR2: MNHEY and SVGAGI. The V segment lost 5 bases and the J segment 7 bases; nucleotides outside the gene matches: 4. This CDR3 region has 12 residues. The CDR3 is CASSNPGGGYTF. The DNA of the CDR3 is TGTGCCAGCAGTAACCCAGGGGGTGGCTACACCTTC.

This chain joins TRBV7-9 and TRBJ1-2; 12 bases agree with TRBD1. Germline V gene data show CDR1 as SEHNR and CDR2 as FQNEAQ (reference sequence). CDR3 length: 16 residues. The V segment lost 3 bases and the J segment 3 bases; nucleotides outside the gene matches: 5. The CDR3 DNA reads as TGTGCCAGCAGCTTCCCCGGGACAGGGGGCGACTATGGCTACACCTTC. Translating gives CASSFPGTGGDYGYTF.

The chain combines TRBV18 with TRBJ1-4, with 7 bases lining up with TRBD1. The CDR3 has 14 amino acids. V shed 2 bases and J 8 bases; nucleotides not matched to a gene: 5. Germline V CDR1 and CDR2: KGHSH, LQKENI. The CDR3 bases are TGTGCCAGCTCACCAAAGGGGGCTCGAGAAAAACTGTTTTTT. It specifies CASSPKGAREKLFF.